A selection of T cell receptor beta chains follows, all from one sample in a study of blood T cell repertoires in COVID-19. Method: immunoSEQ multiplex PCR; TCRdb's copy keeps in-frame clones and lacks some. The data show about 280,000 clones, with around 87% seen just once and approximately 2% held by the top ten. The sample was peripheral blood. The receptors here all came from a woman in her 30s who had recovered from COVID-19. Both conserved end residues are part of each CDR3. Fields, in order: V gene, clone size, D gene, J gene, CDR3 length, CDR3 DNA, CDR3 protein. A D gene is named only where the DNA matches it firmly. The listing skips clone size in some rows; elsewhere it reads once, few, many or a size class.

v_call: TRBV20-1
clone_size: NA
d_call: NA
j_call: TRBJ1-2
cdr3_length: 15
cdr3_nt: TGCAGTGCTAGTGTCACAGCAACGGGGGTATATGGCTACACCTTC
cdr3_aa: CSASVTATGVYGYTF

v_call: TRBV27
clone_size: NA
d_call: TRBD1
j_call: TRBJ2-1
cdr3_length: 15
cdr3_nt: TGTGCCAGCTGCGTGGACAGGGTTGGGTGGAATGAGCAGTTCTTC
cdr3_aa: CASCVDRVGWNEQFF

v_call: TRBV2
clone_size: NA
d_call: NA
j_call: TRBJ1-6
cdr3_length: 14
cdr3_nt: TGTGCCAGCACCAATGGACAGCCCAATTCACCCCTCCACTTT
cdr3_aa: CASTNGQPNSPLHF

v_call: TRBV5-1
clone_size: NA
d_call: TRBD2
j_call: TRBJ2-7
cdr3_length: 18
cdr3_nt: TGCGCCAGCAGCGTTACCGGGACTAGCGGAATCTACTCCTACGAGCAGTACTTC
cdr3_aa: CASSVTGTSGIYSYEQYF

v_call: TRBV5-1
clone_size: NA
d_call: NA
j_call: TRBJ2-2
cdr3_length: 13
cdr3_nt: TGCGCCAGCAGCTTGGCCTTAGCAGGGGAGCTGTTTTTT
cdr3_aa: CASSLALAGELFF

v_call: TRBV7-8
clone_size: NA
d_call: NA
j_call: TRBJ2-7
cdr3_length: 13
cdr3_nt: TGTGCCAGCAGCACCCGAACTAGCTACGAGCAGTACTTC
cdr3_aa: CASSTRTSYEQYF

v_call: TRBV6-1
clone_size: NA
d_call: NA
j_call: TRBJ2-5
cdr3_length: 15
cdr3_nt: TGTGCCAGCAGTGACATTCAGGGGTACCAAGAGACCCAGTACTTC
cdr3_aa: CASSDIQGYQETQYF

v_call: TRBV7-8
clone_size: NA
d_call: TRBD1
j_call: TRBJ2-5
cdr3_length: 14
cdr3_nt: TGTGCCAGCAGCTTGGACAGGGACCGGGAGACCCAGTACTTC
cdr3_aa: CASSLDRDRETQYF

v_call: TRBV23-1
clone_size: NA
d_call: TRBD1
j_call: TRBJ2-3
cdr3_length: 15
cdr3_nt: TGCGCCAGCACTACCCGACAGGGGAGGATAGATACGCAGTATTTT
cdr3_aa: CASTTRQGRIDTQYF

v_call: TRBV14
clone_size: NA
d_call: TRBD1
j_call: TRBJ2-7
cdr3_length: 15
cdr3_nt: TGTGCCAGCAGCCAAAGGACAGGTACCAATTGGGAGCAGTACTTC
cdr3_aa: CASSQRTGTNWEQYF

v_call: TRBV6-5
clone_size: NA
d_call: TRBD1
j_call: TRBJ1-5
cdr3_length: 15
cdr3_nt: TGTGCCAGCAGTTACCTCCCAGGGGGCCGTCAGCCCCAGCATTTT
cdr3_aa: CASSYLPGGRQPQHF

v_call: TRBV2
clone_size: NA
d_call: TRBD2
j_call: TRBJ2-2
cdr3_length: 16
cdr3_nt: TGTGCCAGCAGTGATGGACTAGCGGGAGGGCCCGGGGAGCTGTTTTTT
cdr3_aa: CASSDGLAGGPGELFF

v_call: TRBV7-9
clone_size: NA
d_call: NA
j_call: TRBJ1-1
cdr3_length: 15
cdr3_nt: TGTGCCAGCAGCTTAGGAGCGGCGATGAACACTGAAGCTTTCTTT
cdr3_aa: CASSLGAAMNTEAFF

v_call: TRBV6-7
clone_size: NA
d_call: NA
j_call: TRBJ2-2
cdr3_length: 13
cdr3_nt: TGTGCCAGCAATCGCGACATCACCGGGGAGCTGTTTTTT
cdr3_aa: CASNRDITGELFF

v_call: TRBV5-1
clone_size: NA
d_call: TRBD2
j_call: TRBJ2-7
cdr3_length: 17
cdr3_nt: TGCGCCAGCAGCGGGGGGACTAGCGGTCCATTCTCCTACGAGCAGTACTTC
cdr3_aa: CASSGGTSGPFSYEQYF

v_call: TRBV28
clone_size: few
d_call: NA
j_call: TRBJ2-3
cdr3_length: 15
cdr3_nt: TGTGCCAGCACCCCCCTCCTTGGCCACACAGATACGCAGTATTTT
cdr3_aa: CASTPLLGHTDTQYF

v_call: TRBV6-5
clone_size: NA
d_call: NA
j_call: TRBJ1-4
cdr3_length: 14
cdr3_nt: TGTGCCAGCAGCAGGACAGCCGCCAATGAAAAACTGTTTTTT
cdr3_aa: CASSRTAANEKLFF

v_call: TRBV12-3/TRBV12-4
clone_size: NA
d_call: NA
j_call: TRBJ1-1
cdr3_length: 13
cdr3_nt: TGTGCCAGCAGGCCCCGAGGGAACACTGAAGCTTTCTTT
cdr3_aa: CASRPRGNTEAFF

v_call: TRBV24-1
clone_size: NA
d_call: NA
j_call: TRBJ1-2
cdr3_length: 15
cdr3_nt: TGTGCCACGGATTCCAGATTTCAAAGGGGCTATGGCTACACCTTC
cdr3_aa: CATDSRFQRGYGYTF

v_call: TRBV28
clone_size: NA
d_call: NA
j_call: TRBJ2-7
cdr3_length: 15
cdr3_nt: TGTGCCAGCAGTCCGGCTATCTTTACTAGGATCGAGCAGTACTTC
cdr3_aa: CASSPAIFTRIEQYF

v_call: TRBV5-8
clone_size: NA
d_call: NA
j_call: TRBJ2-6
cdr3_length: 16
cdr3_nt: TGTGCCAGCAGCTTGGTTGGCTTCTCTGGGGCCAACGTCCTGACTTTC
cdr3_aa: CASSLVGFSGANVLTF

v_call: TRBV15
clone_size: once
d_call: NA
j_call: TRBJ1-2
cdr3_length: 13
cdr3_nt: TGTGCCACCAGCAGAGTTTATAACTATGGCTACACCTTC
cdr3_aa: CATSRVYNYGYTF

v_call: TRBV6-2/TRBV6-3
clone_size: once
d_call: TRBD1
j_call: TRBJ1-5
cdr3_length: 14
cdr3_nt: TGTGCCAGCAGTTACTCCGGGACAGGGCAGCCCCAGCATTTT
cdr3_aa: CASSYSGTGQPQHF

v_call: TRBV7-3
clone_size: NA
d_call: NA
j_call: TRBJ2-6
cdr3_length: 15
cdr3_nt: TGTGCCGGCTCAGGGGCCAACTCTGGGGCCAACGTCCTGACTTTC
cdr3_aa: CAGSGANSGANVLTF

v_call: TRBV28
clone_size: NA
d_call: NA
j_call: TRBJ1-5
cdr3_length: 14
cdr3_nt: TGTGCCAGCAGTTCCCTACAGGGCAATCAGCCCCAGCATTTT
cdr3_aa: CASSSLQGNQPQHF

v_call: TRBV10-3
clone_size: NA
d_call: TRBD2
j_call: TRBJ2-1
cdr3_length: 15
cdr3_nt: TGTGCCATCAGCGACCGGGGAGGGGTAGAGAATGAGCAGTTCTTC
cdr3_aa: CAISDRGGVENEQFF

v_call: TRBV4-1
clone_size: NA
d_call: TRBD1
j_call: TRBJ1-1
cdr3_length: 15
cdr3_nt: TGCGCCAGCAGCCAAGGAAATCAGGGGGACACTGAAGCTTTCTTT
cdr3_aa: CASSQGNQGDTEAFF

v_call: TRBV19
clone_size: NA
d_call: NA
j_call: TRBJ1-2
cdr3_length: 14
cdr3_nt: TGTGCCAGTACCCAAGCGGCAGCACCCTATGGCTACACCTTC
cdr3_aa: CASTQAAAPYGYTF

v_call: TRBV27
clone_size: NA
d_call: TRBD2
j_call: TRBJ2-3
cdr3_length: 15
cdr3_nt: TGTGCCAGCAGCCGGAAAGCGGGAGTAATAGATACGCAGTATTTT
cdr3_aa: CASSRKAGVIDTQYF

v_call: TRBV6-6
clone_size: NA
d_call: TRBD1
j_call: TRBJ1-1
cdr3_length: 15
cdr3_nt: TGTGCCAGCAGGCCAGCTCAGGGGGCGAACACTGAAGCTTTCTTT
cdr3_aa: CASRPAQGANTEAFF

v_call: TRBV19
clone_size: NA
d_call: TRBD2
j_call: TRBJ2-7
cdr3_length: 16
cdr3_nt: TGTGCCAGTAGTCACGGAGGCGCGGCGGGAGGCTACGAGCAGTACTTC
cdr3_aa: CASSHGGAAGGYEQYF

v_call: TRBV7-9
clone_size: NA
d_call: NA
j_call: TRBJ2-3
cdr3_length: 16
cdr3_nt: TGTGCCAGCAGCCCACCGGACAGTGAAAGCACAGATACGCAGTATTTT
cdr3_aa: CASSPPDSESTDTQYF

v_call: TRBV19
clone_size: once
d_call: NA
j_call: TRBJ2-7
cdr3_length: 13
cdr3_nt: TGTGCCAGCAGCGACACGGGAAGCTACGAGCAGTACTTC
cdr3_aa: CASSDTGSYEQYF

v_call: TRBV25-1
clone_size: NA
d_call: NA
j_call: TRBJ2-5
cdr3_length: 14
cdr3_nt: TGTGCCAGCAGTGATTCGGGTCCGGAGGAGACCCAGTACTTC
cdr3_aa: CASSDSGPEETQYF

v_call: TRBV27
clone_size: NA
d_call: TRBD1
j_call: TRBJ2-3
cdr3_length: 15
cdr3_nt: TGTGCCAGCAGTTCGATGGACAGGGGAAAAGATACGCAGTATTTT
cdr3_aa: CASSSMDRGKDTQYF

v_call: TRBV7-2
clone_size: NA
d_call: TRBD2
j_call: TRBJ2-7
cdr3_length: 14
cdr3_nt: TGTGCCAGCAGCTGGAGAGTAGCGGGAGACGAGCAGTACTTC
cdr3_aa: CASSWRVAGDEQYF

v_call: TRBV7-6
clone_size: NA
d_call: NA
j_call: TRBJ2-2
cdr3_length: 14
cdr3_nt: TGTGCCAGCAGCCCGACAGAGAACACCGGGGAGCTGTTTTTT
cdr3_aa: CASSPTENTGELFF

v_call: TRBV6-2/TRBV6-3
clone_size: NA
d_call: TRBD1
j_call: TRBJ2-2
cdr3_length: 16
cdr3_nt: TGTGCCAGCAGCCGCCCCCCGGGACAGTGGAGCGGGGAGCTGTTTTTT
cdr3_aa: CASSRPPGQWSGELFF

v_call: TRBV27
clone_size: NA
d_call: NA
j_call: TRBJ2-1
cdr3_length: 13
cdr3_nt: TGTGCCAGCAGTTTCAATAGCATCAATGAGCAGTTCTTC
cdr3_aa: CASSFNSINEQFF

v_call: TRBV24-1
clone_size: NA
d_call: NA
j_call: TRBJ2-2
cdr3_length: 15
cdr3_nt: TGTGCCACCAGTGACCCAACCCAGGGGAACGGGGAGCTGTTTTTT
cdr3_aa: CATSDPTQGNGELFF